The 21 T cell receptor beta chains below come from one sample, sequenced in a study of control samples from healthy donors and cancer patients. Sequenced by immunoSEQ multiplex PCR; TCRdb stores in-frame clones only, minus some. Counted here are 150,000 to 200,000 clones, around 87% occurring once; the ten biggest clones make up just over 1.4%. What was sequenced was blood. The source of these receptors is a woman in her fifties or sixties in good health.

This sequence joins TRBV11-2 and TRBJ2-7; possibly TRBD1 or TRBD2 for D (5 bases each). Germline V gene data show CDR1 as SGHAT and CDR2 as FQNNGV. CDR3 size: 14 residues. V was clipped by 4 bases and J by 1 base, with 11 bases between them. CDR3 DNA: TGTGCCAGCAGCTCAGGGAGAGGGTCCTACGAGCAGTACTTC. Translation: CASSSGRGSYEQYF.

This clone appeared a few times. The CDR3 DNA is TGTGCCAGCAGGGCTGACAGGGGGCCCAGGGGTCAGCCCCAGCATTTT. It is translated as CASRADRGPRGQPQHF. V usage is TRBV2 and J usage is TRBJ1-5, with TRBD1 identical over 10 bases. CDR3 length equals 16 residues. CDR1 is SNHLY and CDR2 is FYNNEI in the germline V gene. V was pared by 6 bases and J by 6 bases, with 11 bases of the junction left unmatched.

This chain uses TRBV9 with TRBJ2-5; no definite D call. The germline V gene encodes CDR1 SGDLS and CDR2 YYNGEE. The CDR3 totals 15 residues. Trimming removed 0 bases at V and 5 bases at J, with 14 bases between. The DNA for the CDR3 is TGTGCCAGCAGCGTAGTTCCCCACCCTCGGGAGACCCAGTACTTC. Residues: CASSVVPHPRETQYF.

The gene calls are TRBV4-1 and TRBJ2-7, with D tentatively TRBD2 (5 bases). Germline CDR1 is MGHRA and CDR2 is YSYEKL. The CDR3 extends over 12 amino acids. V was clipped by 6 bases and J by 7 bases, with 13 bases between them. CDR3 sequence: CASRKPGGEQYF. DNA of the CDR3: TGCGCCAGCAGAAAACCGGGCGGGGAGCAGTACTTC.

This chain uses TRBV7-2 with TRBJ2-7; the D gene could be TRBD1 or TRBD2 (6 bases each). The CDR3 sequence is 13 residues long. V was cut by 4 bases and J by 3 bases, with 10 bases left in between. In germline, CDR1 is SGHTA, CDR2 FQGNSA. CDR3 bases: TGTGCCAGCAGCTCCGGAGGGGGCTACGAGCAGTACTTC. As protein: CASSSGGGYEQYF.

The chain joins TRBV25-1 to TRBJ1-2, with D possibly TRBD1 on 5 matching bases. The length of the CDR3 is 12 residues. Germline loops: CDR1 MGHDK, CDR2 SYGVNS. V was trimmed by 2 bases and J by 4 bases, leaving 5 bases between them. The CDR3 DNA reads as TGTGCCAGCAGTGAAGGGGGCTATGGCTACACCTTC. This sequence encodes CASSEGGYGYTF.

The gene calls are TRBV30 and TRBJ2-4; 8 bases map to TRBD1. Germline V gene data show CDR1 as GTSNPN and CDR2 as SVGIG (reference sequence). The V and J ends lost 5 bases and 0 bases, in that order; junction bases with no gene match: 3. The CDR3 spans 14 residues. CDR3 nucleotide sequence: TGTGCCTGGGGGACAGGTTTAGCCAAAAACATTCAGTACTTC. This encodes CAWGTGLAKNIQYF.

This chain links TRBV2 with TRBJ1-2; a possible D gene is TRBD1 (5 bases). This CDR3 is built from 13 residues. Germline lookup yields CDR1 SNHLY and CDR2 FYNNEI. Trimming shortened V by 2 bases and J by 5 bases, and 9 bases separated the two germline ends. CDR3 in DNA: TGTGCCAGCAGTGAACGACAGTATTATGGCTACACCTTC. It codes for CASSERQYYGYTF. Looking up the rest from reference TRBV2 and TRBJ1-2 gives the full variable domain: EPEVTQTPSHQVTQMGQEVILRCVPISNHLYFYWYRQILGQKVEFLVSFYNNEISEKSEIFDDQFSVERPDGSNFTLKIRSTKLEDSAMYFCASSERQYYGYTFGSGTRLTVV.

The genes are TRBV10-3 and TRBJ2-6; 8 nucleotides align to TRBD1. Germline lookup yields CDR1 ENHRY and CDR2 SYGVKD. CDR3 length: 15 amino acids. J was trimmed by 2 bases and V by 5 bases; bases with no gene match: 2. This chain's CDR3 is CAISQQGAGANVLTF. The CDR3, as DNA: TGTGCCATCAGTCAACAGGGGGCTGGGGCCAACGTCCTGACTTTC.

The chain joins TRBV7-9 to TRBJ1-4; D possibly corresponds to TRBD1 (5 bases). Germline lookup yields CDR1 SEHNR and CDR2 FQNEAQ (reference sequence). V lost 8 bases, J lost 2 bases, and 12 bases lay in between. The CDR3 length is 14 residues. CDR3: CASESTATNEKLFF. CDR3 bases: TGTGCCAGCGAGTCGACAGCTACTAATGAAAAACTGTTTTTT.

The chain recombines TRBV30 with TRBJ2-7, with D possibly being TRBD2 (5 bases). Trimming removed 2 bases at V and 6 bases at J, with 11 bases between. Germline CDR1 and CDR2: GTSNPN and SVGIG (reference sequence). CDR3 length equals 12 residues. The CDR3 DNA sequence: TGTGCCTGGAGTAAGGGCCGGGGCGAGCAGTACTTC. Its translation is CAWSKGRGEQYF.

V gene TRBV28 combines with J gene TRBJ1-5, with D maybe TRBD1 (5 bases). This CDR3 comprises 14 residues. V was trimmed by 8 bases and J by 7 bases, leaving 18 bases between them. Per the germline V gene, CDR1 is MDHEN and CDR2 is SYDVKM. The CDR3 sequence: CASHKWGGTQPQHF. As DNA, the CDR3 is TGTGCCAGCCACAAATGGGGGGGGACCCAGCCCCAGCATTTT. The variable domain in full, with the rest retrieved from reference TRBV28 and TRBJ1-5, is DVKVTQSSRYLVKRTGEKVFLECVQDMDHENMFWYRQDPGLGLRLIYFSYDVKMKEKGDIPEGYSVSREKKERFSLILESASTNQTSMYLCASHKWGGTQPQHFGDGTRLSIL.

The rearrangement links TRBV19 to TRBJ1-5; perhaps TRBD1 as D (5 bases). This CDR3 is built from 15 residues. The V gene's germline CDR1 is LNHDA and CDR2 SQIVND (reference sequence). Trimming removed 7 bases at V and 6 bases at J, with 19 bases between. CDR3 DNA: TGTGCCAGTATAGGATCTGTAATCGGGGCTCAGCCCCAGCATTTT. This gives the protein CASIGSVIGAQPQHF.

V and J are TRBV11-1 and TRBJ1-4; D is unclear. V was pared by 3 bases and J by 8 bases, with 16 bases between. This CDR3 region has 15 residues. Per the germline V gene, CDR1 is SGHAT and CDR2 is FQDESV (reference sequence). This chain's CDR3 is CASSFQAGGREKLFF. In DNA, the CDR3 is TGTGCCAGCAGCTTCCAGGCGGGAGGTCGGGAAAAACTGTTTTTT.

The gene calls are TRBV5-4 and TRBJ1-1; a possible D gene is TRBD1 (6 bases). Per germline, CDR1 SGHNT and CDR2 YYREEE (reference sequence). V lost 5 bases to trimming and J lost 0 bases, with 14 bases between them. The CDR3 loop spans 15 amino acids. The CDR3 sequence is CASRPMGGMNTEAFF. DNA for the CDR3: TGTGCCAGCAGACCGATGGGGGGCATGAACACTGAAGCTTTCTTT.

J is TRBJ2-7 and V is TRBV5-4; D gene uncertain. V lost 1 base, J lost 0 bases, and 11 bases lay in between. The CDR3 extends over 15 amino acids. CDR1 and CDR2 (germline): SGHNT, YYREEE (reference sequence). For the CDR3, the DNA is TGTGCCAGCAGCTTGCTCATCGGTAGCTCCTACGAGCAGTACTTC. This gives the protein CASSLLIGSSYEQYF.

This CDR3 is CASSESQRRNNEQFF. CDR3 in DNA: TGTGCCAGCAGTGAGAGTCAGAGAAGAAACAATGAGCAGTTCTTC. The chain couples TRBV25-1 to TRBJ2-1, with D hard to call. Between the trimmed V and J ends, which lost 3 bases and 5 bases, there was a span of 14 bases. Germline V gene data show CDR1 as MGHDK and CDR2 as SYGVNS. This CDR3 comprises 15 residues.

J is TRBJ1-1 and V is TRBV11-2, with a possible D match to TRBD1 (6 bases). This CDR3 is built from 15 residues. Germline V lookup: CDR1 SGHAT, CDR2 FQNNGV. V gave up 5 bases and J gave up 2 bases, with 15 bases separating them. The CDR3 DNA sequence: TGTGCCAGCAGCCTGCTCACACAGGGAAACACTGAAGCTTTCTTT. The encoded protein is CASSLLTQGNTEAFF.

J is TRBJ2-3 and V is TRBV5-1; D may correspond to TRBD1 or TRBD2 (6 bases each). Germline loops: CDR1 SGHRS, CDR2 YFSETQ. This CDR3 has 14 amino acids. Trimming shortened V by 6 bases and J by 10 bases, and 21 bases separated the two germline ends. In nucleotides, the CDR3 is TGCGCCAGCAACGACCTTAGGGGGGTTAATGCGCAGTATTTT. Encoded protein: CASNDLRGVNAQYF. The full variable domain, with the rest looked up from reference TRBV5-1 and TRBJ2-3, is KAGVTQTPRYLIKTRGQQVTLSCSPISGHRSVSWYQQTPGQGLQFLFEYFSETQRNKGNFPGRFSGRQFSNSRSEMNVSTLELGDSALYLCASNDLRGVNAQYFGPGTRLTVL.

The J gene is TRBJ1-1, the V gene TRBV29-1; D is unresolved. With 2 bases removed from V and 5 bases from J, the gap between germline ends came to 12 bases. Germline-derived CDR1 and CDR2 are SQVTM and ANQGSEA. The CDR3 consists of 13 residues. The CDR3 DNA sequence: TGCAGCGTTGAAATTAGGACTGAAACTGAAGCTTTCTTT. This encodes CSVEIRTETEAFF.

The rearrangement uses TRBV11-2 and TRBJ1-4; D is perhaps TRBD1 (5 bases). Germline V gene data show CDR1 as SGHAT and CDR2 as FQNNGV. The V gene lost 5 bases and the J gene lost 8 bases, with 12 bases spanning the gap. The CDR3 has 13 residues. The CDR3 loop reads CASSPGLGEKLFF. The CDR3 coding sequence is TGTGCCAGCAGCCCGGGACTTGGGGAAAAACTGTTTTTT.